The rows below give T cell receptor beta chains drawn from one sample of a study of T-cell reconstitution after alpha-beta-depleted transplantation in children. TCRdb itself ran the PCR reads through MiXCR, one entry per CDR3 protein. This table holds under 100,000 distinct CDR3 sequences, 15% found once. The material sequenced was PBMCs, mostly from graft donor cells, taken 180 days after TCRalphabeta/CD19-depleted stem cell transplant. The receptors were gathered from a male patient aged 2-15 years who had a stem cell transplant for acute lymphoblastic leukemia, so the T cells may come from the graft donor. The CDR3 runs from the conserved cysteine through the conserved F or W. Fields, in order: D gene, V gene, J gene, CDR3 protein. A D gene is named only where the DNA matches it firmly.

NA	TRBV21-1	TRBJ2-7	CASSKLAQDRISRSSYEQYF
NA	TRBV7-9	TRBJ2-1	CASSLSPSFLHNEQFF
NA	TRBV5-6	TRBJ2-1	CASSSKGVNEQFF
NA	TRBV4-1	TRBJ1-1	CASSQAGEVSEAFF
TRBD1	TRBV11-2	TRBJ1-2	CASSSTGGSDGYTF
NA	TRBV11-1	TRBJ2-2	CASSLFPPGRKSTGELFF
NA	TRBV29-1	TRBJ1-2	CSVEGSGQNYGYTF
TRBD2	TRBV5-1	TRBJ2-2	CASSLELAGASNTGELFF
TRBD1	TRBV7-9	TRBJ1-1	CASSLPGTARGNTEAFF
NA	TRBV6-2/TRBV6-3	TRBJ2-7	CASRKYGRSNEQYF
NA	TRBV30	TRBJ2-2	CACRGALNTGELFF
TRBD2	TRBV20-1	TRBJ2-3	CSGLVTSGGPRTDTQYF
TRBD1	TRBV10-3	TRBJ1-2	CAISEYPGDSYGYTF
NA	TRBV12-3/TRBV12-4	TRBJ2-5	CASRAQETQYF
TRBD2	TRBV7-3	TRBJ2-1	CASSLGPGGARIYEQFF
NA	TRBV20-1	TRBJ2-5	CSAREGGGGQETQYF
TRBD1	TRBV7-2	TRBJ2-7	CASSFDRGYEQYF
NA	TRBV6-5	TRBJ1-2	CASSWARGYGYTF
NA	TRBV7-2	TRBJ2-1	CASSSFLAGAEQFF
TRBD1	TRBV10-3	TRBJ1-2	CAADREGNYGYTF
NA	TRBV29-1	TRBJ2-7	CSVVQSSHEQYF
NA	TRBV12-3/TRBV12-4	TRBJ2-2	CASSFQVFAGELFF
NA	TRBV7-2	TRBJ2-3	CASKGATSTDTQYF
NA	TRBV27	TRBJ2-7	CASIPRAGALYEQYF
NA	TRBV12-3/TRBV12-4	TRBJ2-5	CASSNRGGETQYF
NA	TRBV7-9	TRBJ1-1	CASSPTRVEAFF
NA	TRBV6-5	TRBJ2-7	CASSKITGEQYF
NA	TRBV5-4	TRBJ2-1	CASSLTRENEQFF
NA	TRBV20-1	TRBJ2-1	CSDNRVISYNEQFF
TRBD1	TRBV20-1	TRBJ2-3	CSASPQQGVVDTQYF
TRBD1	TRBV20-1	TRBJ1-6	CSARPGQGSYSPLHF
NA	TRBV14	TRBJ2-7	CASSQIPGWEINEQYF
NA	TRBV5-1	TRBJ2-5	CASSWPLGNQETQYF
NA	TRBV18	TRBJ2-5	CASSEGQSGETQYF
TRBD1	TRBV3-1	TRBJ1-3	CASRTLGQGAPYF
TRBD2	TRBV7-2	TRBJ2-2	CASSLVGRGTLDGELFF
NA	TRBV20-1	TRBJ2-7	CSARDPGPVEYF
NA	TRBV12-3/TRBV12-4	TRBJ1-2	CASSLLMGRASFGSTF
NA	TRBV10-3	TRBJ2-5	CAISENQETQYF
NA	TRBV18	TRBJ2-1	CASSQIDSREQFF